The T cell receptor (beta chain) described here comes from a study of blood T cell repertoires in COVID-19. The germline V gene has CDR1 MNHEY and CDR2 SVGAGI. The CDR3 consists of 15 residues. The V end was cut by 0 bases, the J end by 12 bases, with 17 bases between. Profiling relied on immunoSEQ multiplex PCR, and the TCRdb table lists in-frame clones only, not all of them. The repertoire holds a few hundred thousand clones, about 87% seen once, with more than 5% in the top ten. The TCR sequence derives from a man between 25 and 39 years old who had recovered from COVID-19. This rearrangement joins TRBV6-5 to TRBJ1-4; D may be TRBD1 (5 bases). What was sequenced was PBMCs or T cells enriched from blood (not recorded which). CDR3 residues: CASSYSASGLLELFF. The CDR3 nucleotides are TGTGCCAGCAGTTACTCGGCGTCAGGGCTGCTGGAACTGTTTTTT.